These T cell receptor beta chains were read from a single sample in a study of shared clonotypes between healthy human individuals. Profiled with immunoSEQ multiplex PCR; TCRdb holds only in-frame clones, not every one. The table lists roughly 2,000,000 clones, about 95% of them singletons. The specimen was naive CD8+ T cells sorted from blood. Every receptor here comes from a young man in good health. Both conserved end residues are part of each CDR3. The D gene is left open where the match is weak. Clone size is stated in some rows and not others, as once, few, many or a class when expanded.

j_gene: TRBJ2-7
v_gene: TRBV4-1
abundance: NA
d_gene: TRBD2
CDR3aa: CASSQGSSGYEQYF
CDR3nt: TGCGCCAGCAGCCAAGGGTCTAGCGGGTACGAGCAGTACTTC

j_gene: TRBJ1-1
v_gene: TRBV4-1
abundance: once
d_gene: NA
CDR3aa: CASSQEVAGAWTEAFF
CDR3nt: TGCGCCAGCAGCCAAGAAGTGGCAGGGGCTTGGACTGAAGCTTTCTTT

j_gene: TRBJ2-7
v_gene: TRBV5-1
abundance: NA
d_gene: TRBD1
CDR3aa: CASSFRQGAYEQYF
CDR3nt: TGCGCCAGCAGCTTTCGACAGGGAGCCTACGAGCAGTACTTC

j_gene: TRBJ2-5
v_gene: TRBV4-2
abundance: NA
d_gene: NA
CDR3aa: CASSQDSEETQYF
CDR3nt: TGTGCCAGCAGCCAAGATTCGGAAGAGACCCAGTACTTC

j_gene: TRBJ1-4
v_gene: TRBV6-1
abundance: NA
d_gene: NA
CDR3aa: CASSERDEKLFF
CDR3nt: TGTGCCAGCAGTGAGAGGGATGAAAAACTGTTTTTT

j_gene: TRBJ2-3
v_gene: TRBV5-1
abundance: NA
d_gene: NA
CDR3aa: CASSADGTDTQYF
CDR3nt: TGCGCCAGCAGCGCTGATGGCACAGATACGCAGTATTTT

j_gene: TRBJ1-4
v_gene: TRBV6-6
abundance: NA
d_gene: NA
CDR3aa: CASSYPSRGINEKLFF
CDR3nt: TGTGCCAGCAGTTACCCGTCCCGTGGGATCAATGAAAAACTGTTTTTT

j_gene: TRBJ1-3
v_gene: TRBV7-2
abundance: NA
d_gene: TRBD1
CDR3aa: CASSLGWGQGKTSGNTIYF
CDR3nt: TGTGCCAGCAGCTTAGGATGGGGACAGGGGAAGACTTCTGGAAACACCATATATTTT

j_gene: TRBJ2-7
v_gene: TRBV29-1
abundance: NA
d_gene: NA
CDR3aa: CSVEKGTDSYEQYF
CDR3nt: TGCAGCGTTGAAAAAGGGACGGACTCCTACGAGCAGTACTTC

j_gene: TRBJ2-7
v_gene: TRBV9
abundance: NA
d_gene: NA
CDR3aa: CASSVYAGYEQYF
CDR3nt: TGTGCCAGCAGCGTATATGCCGGCTACGAGCAGTACTTC

j_gene: TRBJ2-7
v_gene: TRBV6-1
abundance: NA
d_gene: NA
CDR3aa: CASSELAASSYEQYF
CDR3nt: TGTGCCAGCAGTGAATTAGCGGCTAGCTCCTACGAGCAGTACTTC

j_gene: TRBJ2-3
v_gene: TRBV11-2
abundance: NA
d_gene: NA
CDR3aa: CASSLRSAVVTDTQYF
CDR3nt: TGTGCCAGCAGCTTAAGGTCAGCGGTTGTAACAGATACGCAGTATTTT

j_gene: TRBJ2-2
v_gene: TRBV6-5
abundance: NA
d_gene: TRBD1
CDR3aa: CASSRDRANGELFF
CDR3nt: TGTGCCAGCAGCCGTGACAGGGCTAACGGGGAGCTGTTTTTT

j_gene: TRBJ1-2
v_gene: TRBV4-3
abundance: few
d_gene: NA
CDR3aa: CASSQDSGGYGYTF
CDR3nt: TGCGCCAGCAGCCAAGATTCCGGGGGCTATGGCTACACCTTC

j_gene: TRBJ1-1
v_gene: TRBV4-3
abundance: once
d_gene: NA
CDR3aa: CASSHSYREYTEAFF
CDR3nt: TGCGCCAGCAGCCATTCGTACAGGGAGTACACTGAAGCTTTCTTT